The 21 T cell receptor beta chains below come from one sample, sequenced in a study of blood T cell repertoires in COVID-19. The data were produced by immunoSEQ multiplex PCR, yet TCRdb's version contains in-frame clones alone and is incomplete. The data show 150,000 to 200,000 clones, with about 83% seen just once and around a fifth held by the top ten. Material: peripheral blood. These receptors originate from a woman between 65 and 79 years old who had recovered from COVID-19.

This clone was seen a few times. The chain links TRBV19 to TRBJ2-2; TRBD2 matches 7 bases. Trimming at V came to 5 bases and at J to 5 bases, leaving 2 bases not matched to a gene. Germline CDR1 is LNHDA and CDR2 is SQIVND (reference sequence). The CDR3 consists of 13 residues. In DNA form, the CDR3 reads TGTGCCAGTAGTCCCGGGGGGACCGGGGAGCTGTTTTTT. It is translated as CASSPGGTGELFF.

This chain uses TRBV19 with TRBJ1-1; D is possibly TRBD1 (6 bases). Germline V gives CDR1 LNHDA, CDR2 SQIVND (reference sequence). The CDR3 totals 14 residues. The V end was cut by 7 bases, the J end by 6 bases, with 18 bases between. The chain's CDR3 is CASTTGPVVAEAFF. CDR3 coding DNA: TGTGCCAGTACCACAGGGCCGGTTGTCGCTGAAGCTTTCTTT.

This clone was observed a few times. The chain employs TRBV2 and TRBJ1-5, with 8 bases aligning to TRBD1. Germline CDR1 SNHLY, CDR2 FYNNEI. With 2 bases clipped from V and 7 bases from J, the junction kept 4 bases outside the gene matches. The CDR3 has 14 residues. The CDR3 loop is CASSETGGGQPQHF. DNA of the CDR3: TGTGCCAGCAGTGAAACAGGGGGTGGACAGCCCCAGCATTTT.

The chain carries TRBV7-9 and TRBJ2-3; 13 bases agree with TRBD2. Germline V gives CDR1 SEHNR, CDR2 FQNEAQ (reference sequence). The V gene end was trimmed by 6 bases and the J gene end by 10 bases; junction bases not matched to a gene: 4. The length of the CDR3 is 13 residues. This CDR3 is CASRGLAGVAQYF. The CDR3 bases are TGTGCCAGCAGAGGACTAGCGGGGGTGGCGCAGTATTTT.

Only a few counts were recorded for this clone. CDR3 DNA sequence: TGTGCCAGCAGCCCCGGGTGGGGCTACACCTTC. Its translation is CASSPGWGYTF. This chain uses TRBV6-5 with TRBJ1-2, with no clear D. Germline loops: CDR1 MNHEY, CDR2 SVGAGI. Deletions cut 6 bases from V and 8 bases from J, with 10 bases between. The CDR3 totals 11 residues.

The V and J genes are TRBV2 and TRBJ2-7; perhaps TRBD2 as D (6 bases). The CDR3 is 15 amino acids. Trimming took 2 bases from V and 6 from J, leaving 17 bases between them. Germline CDR1 reads SNHLY; CDR2 reads FYNNEI. The DNA of the CDR3 is TGTGCCAGCAGTGAATCGGGAGTGGTGTATTCCGAGCAGTACTTC. It specifies CASSESGVVYSEQYF.

The V call is TRBV15, the J call TRBJ1-6, with 10 positions matching TRBD1. This CDR3 is built from 16 residues. Trimming cost V 1 base and J 7 bases; bases outside gene matches: 4. The germline V gene has CDR1 LNHNV and CDR2 YYDKDF (reference sequence). The DNA for the CDR3 is TGTGCCACCAGCAGAGCGAGGGACAGGGGAAATTCACCCCTCCACTTT. Its protein is CATSRARDRGNSPLHF.

This chain joins TRBV18 and TRBJ2-5; D unresolved. The CDR3 is 14 residues long. The ends were cut back, 3 bases at V and 1 base at J, with 9 bases in the middle. CDR1 KGHSH and CDR2 LQKENI come from the germline V gene. The CDR3 region has the DNA TGTGCCAGCTCACCGGCAGATATCCAAGAGACCCAGTACTTC. Protein product: CASSPADIQETQYF.

This sequence joins TRBV7-2 and TRBJ2-2; D is unclear. CDR3 length: 14 amino acids. V lost 5 bases, J lost 7 bases, and 14 bases lay in between. The germline V gene encodes CDR1 SGHTA and CDR2 FQGNSA. The CDR3 coding sequence is TGTGCCAGCAGCCCCACTCGACAAGGCGGGGAGCTGTTTTTT. Its protein is CASSPTRQGGELFF.

This chain uses TRBV19 with TRBJ1-1; D remains ambiguous. There are 14 residues in the CDR3. The V gene's germline CDR1 is LNHDA and CDR2 SQIVND (reference sequence). V gave up 9 bases and J gave up 9 bases, with 23 bases separating them. The CDR3 nucleotides read TGTGCCAGCCAAACGGGATCCAGTGCACCAAAAGCTTTCTTT. Its protein is CASQTGSSAPKAFF.

This sequence joins TRBV27 and TRBJ2-7; D is undetermined. CDR1 and CDR2 (germline): MNHEY, SMNVEV (reference sequence). The CDR3 loop spans 14 amino acids. V was shortened by 5 bases and J by 5 bases, with 16 bases between the two germline ends. CDR3 sequence reads: CASSTPRKRDEQYF. DNA of the CDR3: TGTGCCAGCAGTACCCCGCGGAAACGGGACGAGCAGTACTTC.

The chain carries TRBV9 and TRBJ1-2; D call uncertain. The V end lost 0 bases, the J end lost 8 bases, and 20 bases lay between the germline ends. CDR1 is SGDLS, CDR2 YYNGEE, per germline. CDR3 length: 16 residues. The CDR3 loop is CASSVGSSRGGRGYTF. The DNA for the CDR3 is TGTGCCAGCAGCGTAGGGTCGAGTCGGGGAGGTCGAGGCTACACCTTC.

The V call is TRBV28, the J call TRBJ2-5; TRBD1 matches 7 bases. The CDR3 covers 15 residues. Germline CDR1 MDHEN, CDR2 SYDVKM. The J segment lost 5 bases and the V segment lost 5 bases, leaving 11 bases of the junction unmatched. CDR3 nucleotide sequence: TGTGCCAGCAGTAGTCGACAGGGCCCCCCTGAGACCCAGTACTTC. It translates to CASSSRQGPPETQYF.

The CDR3 spells CASSTRETPVYTF. For the CDR3, the DNA is TGTGCCAGTAGTACTAGAGAGACTCCCGTCTACACCTTC. The rearrangement links TRBV19 to TRBJ1-2; D remains ambiguous. The V end was cut by 4 bases, the J end by 10 bases, with 16 bases between. From germline, CDR1 is LNHDA and CDR2 SQIVND (reference sequence). This CDR3 has 13 amino acids.

This chain connects TRBV27 to TRBJ2-5; a weak D match, TRBD2 (6 bases). CDR3 length: 14 amino acids. Trimming removed 7 bases at V and 3 bases at J, with 15 bases between. The germline V gene encodes CDR1 MNHEY and CDR2 SMNVEV (reference sequence). The CDR3 loop reads CASTPRDSEETQYF. The CDR3 nucleotides are TGTGCCAGCACCCCCCGGGACTCCGAAGAGACCCAGTACTTC.

The chain carries TRBV5-1 and TRBJ1-2; TRBD1 agrees at 10 bases. Germline V gene data show CDR1 as SGHRS and CDR2 as YFSETQ. V lost 4 bases, J lost 8 bases, and 20 bases stayed unmatched. This CDR3 region has 18 residues. The CDR3: CASSTRPGTGEWDRGYTF. The CDR3 DNA reads as TGCGCCAGCAGCACCCGTCCCGGGACAGGGGAGTGGGATCGCGGCTACACCTTC.

The count of this clone is one. This sequence joins TRBV6-5 and TRBJ1-5; TRBD1 agrees at 7 bases. This CDR3 has 14 amino acids. Germline lookup yields CDR1 MNHEY and CDR2 SVGAGI. The junction had 4 bases not matched to a gene; V was cut back by 8 bases and J by 0 bases. The CDR3 DNA follows: TGTGCCAGCGGGCGGGACAGTAGCAATCAGCCCCAGCATTTT. This encodes CASGRDSSNQPQHF.

The chain joins TRBV9 to TRBJ1-1; D may be TRBD1 (5 bases). From germline, CDR1 is SGDLS and CDR2 YYNGEE. This CDR3 has 14 amino acids. Trimming took off 3 bases at V and 1 base at J, with 10 bases between the two ends. This CDR3 is CASSDGATNTEAFF. For the CDR3, the DNA is TGTGCCAGCAGCGATGGGGCTACGAACACTGAAGCTTTCTTT.

The chain recombines TRBV19 with TRBJ2-7, with 7 bases that match TRBD1. The germline gives CDR1 LNHDA, CDR2 SQIVND (reference sequence). J was trimmed by 3 bases and V by 10 bases; bases with no gene match: 9. This CDR3 spans 13 amino acids. For the CDR3, the DNA is TGTGCCACCCGGAAGGACAGGCACTACGAGCAGTACTTC. Amino acid sequence: CATRKDRHYEQYF.

The V call is TRBV2, the J call TRBJ1-1; D possibly corresponds to TRBD1 (5 bases). Germline V gene data show CDR1 as SNHLY and CDR2 as FYNNEI. V was shortened by 8 bases and J by 7 bases, with 11 bases between the two germline ends. This CDR3 is built from 11 residues. CDR3 protein: CASGGGIEAFF. CDR3 DNA sequence: TGTGCCAGCGGGGGGGGGATTGAAGCTTTCTTT.

V gene TRBV6-2 or TRBV6-3 combines with J gene TRBJ2-1; possibly TRBD2 for D (5 bases). This CDR3 contains 13 residues. V lost 7 bases and J 9 bases, leaving 16 bases between the germline ends. The germline V gene has CDR1 MNHEY and CDR2 SVGEGT. This chain's CDR3 is CASTPAGYGEQFF. As DNA, the CDR3 is TGTGCCAGCACCCCCGCGGGTTACGGTGAGCAGTTCTTC.